The sequence of this T cell receptor (beta chain) was determined in a study of regulatory T cells in long-lasting Graves disease (dated by TCRdb to the early 2020s). Describing the broader study: In the newly diagnosed Graves' disease group, patients had been taking antithyroid drugs for less than 3 months. This study used TCR sequencing and RNA sequencing of peripheral blood to compare persistent Graves' disease patients against newly diagnosed Graves' disease patients. The study took place in China and was registered as a clinical trial. A total of about 35 samples underwent TCR sequencing, from 13 patients with persistent Graves' disease and 20 or so patients with newly diagnosed Graves' disease. Beyond this particular receptor, the publication reports: Because the primary lesion, thyroid tissue, could not be accessed, the study looked at peripheral blood alone. Compared with newly diagnosed patients, persistent Graves' disease patients had lower TCR Shannon entropy and fewer highly expanded clones, which suggests clonal expansion. Patients with persistent disease shared more public clonotypes (over 2,500) than newly diagnosed patients did (approximately 990). TRBV28, TRBJ1-2 and TRBJ2-5 were preferentially used in persistent disease, while TRBV20-1 and TRBJ2-1 were favored in newly diagnosed disease. The authors noted that the small sample size was a limitation that may lower accuracy. Only the TCR beta chain was sequenced and analyzed.

The time point label on this specimen signifies: newly diagnosed GD, antithyroid drugs for less than 3 months. RNA was extracted from PBMCs in TRIzol for both TCR sequencing and RNA sequencing. Graves' disease was diagnosed according to American Thyroid Association guidelines. The patients came from an endocrinology department in Xi'an, China. Each patient gave roughly 10 milliliters of peripheral blood, collected in an EDTA anticoagulant tube. Ficoll Paque Plus density gradient separation was used to isolate PBMCs, and no additional T cell sorting was done. An Agilent 2100 Bioanalyzer and agarose gel were used to check RNA quality, and a NanoDrop 2000 was used to measure RNA concentration. The library was made by multiplex PCR. TCRdb lists the instrument as Illumina HiSeq 4000. To build TCR beta libraries, CDR3 regions were amplified by Arm-PCR using iRepertoire HTBI primers. Before sequencing, the PCR products underwent gel purification. On the study's bioinformatics: Gene usage analysis of CDR3 amino acid clonotypes relied on the roughly 60 TRBV and around 14 TRBJ segments identified across samples. COPE and FqMerger were used to merge filtered high-quality paired reads into contigs. BLAST was used to align contigs to IMGT TRBV, TRBD and TRBJ reference genes, with CDR3 defined following IMGT. Clonotypes above 0.1% frequency were classified as highly expanded clones. Shannon entropy was used to measure repertoire diversity, and the Gini coefficient was used to measure V-J evenness. Public clonotypes were defined as clonotypes shared by more than one individual. The raw public data were reprocessed by TCRdb itself: fastp quality trimming at Q25, MiXCR clonotype calling, in-frame beta chains only. Rows with a matching CDR3 protein are joined into one entry that keeps the most common DNA and genes. These V and J calls are TCRdb output, not the study's own analysis. The sample contains approximately 490,000 distinct CDR3 sequences, 16% of them found a single time. Over 9% of the sample is taken by the ten largest.

From cysteine to phenylalanine, the CDR3 is 17 amino acids long. Here the CDR3 DNA is all that survives: 51 bases in frame from base 1. CDR1 and CDR2 (LGHDT, YNNKEL) derive from the germline V gene (reference sequence). V and J are truncated by 0 bases and 2 bases respectively, leaving an intervening sequence of 15 bases. To note about this clonotype: It lacks a known antigen. Within one base of it there is no much larger clone, and no base qualities were kept.

The data also belong to a second study, concerning T cells in Graves' hyperthyroidism and ophthalmopathy. The second publication reports: A patient counted as having stable Graves' hyperthyroidism if no progression to ophthalmopathy occurred over 18 months of follow-up. Hyperthyroidism patients were aged 18 to 65 years and newly diagnosed, with disease duration of less than 2 months. The study excluded patients with uncontrolled infections, other autoimmune diseases, pregnancy or lactation. Diagnoses relied on clinical symptoms, serum thyroxine and TRAb, thyroid ultrasound and orbital computed tomography. For the first round of RT-PCR on the TCR CDR3, the HTBI primer set was used together with the Qiagen OneStep RT-PCR kit. Most expanded thyroid clonotypes (frequency above 0.001) were also found in blood, which suggests that blood repertoires may mirror thyroid immune responses. A 13 V-J signature model separated ophthalmopathy from stable hyperthyroidism, with approximately 87% sensitivity and roughly 81% specificity in cross-validation and 80%/75% in testing. In validation, the model predicted progression to ophthalmopathy with over 65% sensitivity and around 72% specificity, a median of 6.5 months before onset. A discovery cohort of about 95 patients, about 43 with Graves' ophthalmopathy and 55 to 65 with stable Graves' hyperthyroidism, was used to find distinguishing TCR V-J signatures. Prospective prediction of ophthalmopathy was tested in an independent validation cohort of 18 to 20 hyperthyroidism patients and 17 patients who later progressed to ophthalmopathy. The approximately 98 discovery patients were randomly divided into training and test sets at a 7:3 ratio. In addition, the study compared T-cell repertoires in thyroid tissue and in blood from five or six Graves' hyperthyroidism patients. After sampling, hyperthyroidism patients received methimazole starting at 30 mg daily, and ophthalmopathy patients received high-dose intravenous methylprednisolone. Libraries were constructed in a second round of multiplex PCR, after which size selection and purification were performed. Paired-end sequencing of the libraries was performed with 100 bp reads on an Illumina HiSeq2000. SOAPnuke was used to process the raw data, removing reads that contained adapters or uncalled bases, had a mean Phred below 15, or lacked an exact match to the constant primer or identifier. COPE v1.2.5 was used to merge high-quality paired reads, and clonotypes were defined as unique nucleotide sequences. MiTCR v1.1 was used to align the clonotypes against IMGT TRBV, TRBD and TRBJ reference segments. The analysis included only V-J combinations with a frequency above 0.0001, which together covered approximately 99% of the repertoires. The TCS score was defined as the ratio of F50 (clonal expansion) to E x V (chaos), calculated using BLOSUM62-based TCRdist between CDR3 peptides within each V-J. Welch's t-statistics and random forest reduced roughly 530 V-J features to about 13, which were used in a naive Bayes classifier (R e1071). No statistical method was used to set the sample size in advance, and investigators knew the group allocation. TCR Vbeta CDR3 sequencing of some 140 peripheral blood samples (over 40 ophthalmopathy, about 74 hyperthyroidism and some 17 progressor patients) is reported in the paper.

Sequenced material: peripheral blood mononuclear cells (PBMCs), taken at new diagnosis, from a patient treated with antithyroid drugs. This chain joins TRBV3-1 to TRBJ2-3; no confident D gene assignment can be made. The sequence was collected from a man aged 40-49 years with Graves disease. Donor details come from another sample of the same person, matched by shared clones. CDR3 sequence: CASSQEISGLPTDTQYF. In nucleotides, the sequence is TGTGCCAGCAGCCAAGAGATTAGTGGCCTCCCCACAGATACGCAGTATTTT.